These 12 T cell receptor beta chains share one sample of origin, sequenced in a study of radiotherapy plus CTLA-4 blockade in lung cancer. The repertoire was sequenced with immunoSEQ multiplex PCR; TCRdb's copy has only in-frame clones and lacks some. The table lists tens of thousands of clones, approximately 84% of them singletons, with 2% to 2.5% in the top ten. The sequencing here drew on peripheral blood, taken from a patient treated with radiotherapy plus ipilimumab. All receptors come from a human donor with non-small cell lung cancer who had a partial response to radiotherapy plus ipilimumab.

This clone came up once. V gene TRBV9 combines with J gene TRBJ1-4; D is unresolved. Per the germline V gene, CDR1 is SGDLS and CDR2 is YYNGEE. V shed 0 bases and J shed 4 bases, with 7 bases lying between them. The length of the CDR3 is 14 residues. In DNA, the CDR3 is TGTGCCAGCAGCGTAGATCCGGGTAATGAAAAACTGTTTTTT. Translation gives CASSVDPGNEKLFF.

In this sample, this clone turned up once. The chain couples TRBV28 to TRBJ1-2; 8 bases line up with TRBD1. CDR1 is MDHEN and CDR2 is SYDVKM in the germline V gene. The CDR3 consists of 15 residues. V gave up 2 bases and J gave up 6 bases; unmatched junction bases: 8. CDR3 sequence (DNA): TGTGCCAGCAGTTTAGGAACAGGGGGAACCAATGGCTACACCTTC. This codes for CASSLGTGGTNGYTF.

J is TRBJ2-1 and V is TRBV4-1; TRBD1 aligns across 7 bases. Per the germline V gene, CDR1 is MGHRA and CDR2 is YSYEKL. J lost 2 bases, V lost 3 bases, and 7 bases had no gene match. This CDR3 is 16 amino acids long. The CDR3 loop reads CASSHRTGEPYNEQFF. In nucleotides, the CDR3 is TGCGCCAGCAGCCATAGGACAGGAGAACCCTACAATGAGCAGTTCTTC.

The V and J genes are TRBV19 and TRBJ2-2, with a weak D call TRBD1 (7 bases). Germline CDR1 reads LNHDA; CDR2 reads SQIVND (reference sequence). The CDR3 spans 15 residues. Deletions cut 3 bases from V and 1 base from J, with 9 bases between. The CDR3 DNA follows: TGTGCCAGTAGTATCCAGGGGGGGAACACCGGGGAGCTGTTTTTT. Translating gives CASSIQGGNTGELFF.

This rearrangement joins TRBV9 to TRBJ2-3; 7 bases agree with TRBD2. CDR1 and CDR2 from the germline V gene are SGDLS and YYNGEE. J gave up 4 bases and V 3 bases, and 5 bases lay outside the gene matches. This CDR3 has 14 residues. This CDR3 reads CASSATSASDTQYF. DNA for the CDR3: TGTGCCAGCAGCGCCACTAGCGCCTCAGATACGCAGTATTTT.

The V gene is TRBV6-6, the J gene TRBJ2-1, with 10 bases matching TRBD2. The CDR3 length is 15 residues. From germline, CDR1 is MNHNY and CDR2 SVGAGI (reference sequence). After removal of 2 bases from V and 6 bases from J, the junction contained 4 bases not matched to a gene. The CDR3, as DNA: TGTGCCAGCAGTTACGCAATAGCGGGAGGCAATGAGCAGTTCTTC. Its protein product is CASSYAIAGGNEQFF.

This chain joins TRBV27 and TRBJ2-6, with D hard to call. V was cut by 5 bases and J by 0 bases, with 5 bases left in between. There are 14 residues in the CDR3. The germline V gene encodes CDR1 MNHEY and CDR2 SMNVEV (reference sequence). CDR3 in amino acids: CASSPRSGANVLTF. In nucleotides, the CDR3 is TGTGCCAGCAGTCCGCGCTCTGGGGCCAACGTCCTGACTTTC. Combining the CDR3 with reference TRBV27 and TRBJ2-6 gives the whole variable domain EAQVTQNPRYLITVTGKKLTVTCSQNMNHEYMSWYRQDPGLGLRQIYYSMNVEVTDKGDVPEGYKVSRKEKRNFPLILESPSPNQTSLYFCASSPRSGANVLTFGAGSRLTVL.

V and J are TRBV23-1 and TRBJ1-5; 9 bases line up with TRBD1. TRBV23-1 is given ORF status, its function remaining uncertain. V lost 0 bases and J lost 3; bases outside the gene matches: 9. The CDR3 loop spans 18 amino acids. Written as DNA, the CDR3 is TGCGCCAGCAGTCAATCGGGTACAACAGGGGGCCCCAATCAGCCCCAGCATTTT. Its protein product is CASSQSGTTGGPNQPQHF.

The J gene is TRBJ1-1, the V gene TRBV19, with a possible D match to TRBD1 (6 bases). V was trimmed by 4 bases and J by 3 bases, leaving 9 bases between them. CDR3 length equals 13 residues. Germline-derived CDR1 and CDR2 are LNHDA and SQIVND (reference sequence). This chain's CDR3 is CASSTNRDTEAFF. DNA for the CDR3: TGTGCCAGTAGTACCAACAGGGACACTGAAGCTTTCTTT.

The chain joins TRBV18 to TRBJ2-3; 10 bases agree with TRBD2. The CDR3 runs to 16 residues. V lost 1 base, J lost 6 bases, and 7 bases stayed unmatched. Germline loops: CDR1 KGHSH, CDR2 LQKENI. CDR3 protein: CASSPRTSGITDTQYF. For the CDR3, the DNA is TGTGCCAGCTCACCACGAACTAGCGGGATAACCGATACGCAGTATTTT.

This clone was counted between two and nine times. The J gene is TRBJ1-2, the V gene TRBV19; no firm D call. The V gene's germline CDR1 is LNHDA and CDR2 SQIVND (reference sequence). V was pared by 6 bases and J by 3 bases, with 8 bases between. The CDR3 consists of 12 residues. The CDR3 nucleotides read TGTGCCAGTAGGACATGGGACTATGGCTACACCTTC. Translated, it gives CASRTWDYGYTF. The full variable domain, with the rest looked up from reference TRBV19 and TRBJ1-2, is DGGITQSPKYLFRKEGQNVTLSCEQNLNHDAMYWYRQDPGQGLRLIYYSQIVNDFQKGDIAEGYSVSREKKESFPLTVTSAQKNPTAFYLCASRTWDYGYTFGSGTRLTVV.

This clone came up once. The CDR3 DNA is TGTGCCAGCAGTGAACGCGGTGAAAAACTGTTTTTT. As protein: CASSERGEKLFF. The rearrangement joins TRBV6-1 to TRBJ1-4; D is ambiguous. Deletions cut 2 bases from V and 7 bases from J, with 5 bases between. CDR3 length equals 12 residues. Germline V gene sequence: CDR1 MNHNS, CDR2 SASEGT.